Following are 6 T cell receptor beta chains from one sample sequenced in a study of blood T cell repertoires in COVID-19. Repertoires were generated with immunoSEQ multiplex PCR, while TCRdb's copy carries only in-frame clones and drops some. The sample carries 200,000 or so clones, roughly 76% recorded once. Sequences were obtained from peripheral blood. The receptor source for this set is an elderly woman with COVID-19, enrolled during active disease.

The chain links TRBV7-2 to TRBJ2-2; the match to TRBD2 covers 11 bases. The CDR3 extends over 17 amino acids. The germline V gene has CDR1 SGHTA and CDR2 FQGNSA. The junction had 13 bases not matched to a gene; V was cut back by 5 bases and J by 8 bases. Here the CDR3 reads CASSAQPPGLAEGELFF. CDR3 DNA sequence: TGTGCCAGCAGCGCACAGCCTCCGGGACTAGCGGAAGGGGAGCTGTTTTTT.

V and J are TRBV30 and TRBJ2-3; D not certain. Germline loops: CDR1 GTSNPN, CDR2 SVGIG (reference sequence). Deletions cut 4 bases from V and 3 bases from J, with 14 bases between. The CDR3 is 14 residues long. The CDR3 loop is CAWMVGRETDTQYF. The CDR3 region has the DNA TGTGCCTGGATGGTCGGTCGCGAAACAGATACGCAGTATTTT.

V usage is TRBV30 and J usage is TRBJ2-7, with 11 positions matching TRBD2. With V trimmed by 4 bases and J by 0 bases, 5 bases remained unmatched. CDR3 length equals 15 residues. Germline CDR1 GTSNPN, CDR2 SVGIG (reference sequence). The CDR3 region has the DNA TGTGCCTGGACTAGCGGGGGGCTCAGCTCCTACGAGCAGTACTTC. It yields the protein CAWTSGGLSSYEQYF.

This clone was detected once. Written as DNA, the CDR3 is TGTGCCAGCAGTTGGTCCGGTCCCACAGATACGCAGTATTTT. It is translated as CASSWSGPTDTQYF. V gene TRBV6-6 combines with J gene TRBJ2-3; the D is unclear. Germline V gives CDR1 MNHNY, CDR2 SVGAGI (reference sequence). This CDR3 spans 14 amino acids. The V end lost 4 bases, the J end lost 2 bases, and 10 bases lay between the germline ends.

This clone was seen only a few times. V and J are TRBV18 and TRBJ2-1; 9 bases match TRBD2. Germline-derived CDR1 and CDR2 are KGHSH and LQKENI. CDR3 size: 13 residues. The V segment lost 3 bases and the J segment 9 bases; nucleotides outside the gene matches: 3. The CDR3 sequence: CASSPASGTEQFF. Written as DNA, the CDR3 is TGTGCCAGCTCACCGGCTAGCGGGACTGAGCAGTTCTTC.

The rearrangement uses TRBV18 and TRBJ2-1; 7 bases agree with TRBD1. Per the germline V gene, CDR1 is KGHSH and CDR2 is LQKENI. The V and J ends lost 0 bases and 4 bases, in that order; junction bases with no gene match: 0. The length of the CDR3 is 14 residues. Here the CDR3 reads CASSPPTGYNEQFF. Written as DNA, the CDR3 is TGTGCCAGCTCACCACCGACAGGGTACAATGAGCAGTTCTTC. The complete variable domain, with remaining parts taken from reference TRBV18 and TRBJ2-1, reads NAGVMQNPRHLVRRRGQEARLRCSPMKGHSHVYWYRQLPEEGLKFMVYLQKENIIDESGMPKERFSAEFPKEGPSILRIQQVVRGDSAAYFCASSPPTGYNEQFFGPGTRLTVL.